This TCR beta chain was retrieved from a study of cytomegalovirus exposure and HLA in healthy donors. Across the study: An early data release held about 85 million unique TCRs from HLA-typed donors.

Per germline, CDR1 MNHEY and CDR2 SMNVEV (reference sequence). The CDR3 loop spans 14 amino acids. V lost 1 base and J 5 bases, leaving 11 bases between the germline ends. The primer mix had 60 Vbeta and 13 Jbeta primers. Methods used by the authors: Among the unique TCR beta chains that a later analysis counted, 70 million to 85 million in all, about 11 million were shared. Generated by immunoSEQ multiplex PCR, the TCRdb table keeps only in-frame clones and is missing some. The DNA gave D and trimming, while V, J and clone size come from that table. This sample has some 200,000 clones, with 80% to 85% found just once.

The receptor's source is a woman aged 18 to 35 in good health and CMV-seronegative. The rearrangement joins TRBV27 to TRBJ1-2, with a weak D call TRBD1 (6 bases). Sequencing was carried out using PBMCs. The CDR3 reads CASSLYGTTYGYTF. The CDR3 coding sequence is TGTGCCAGCAGTTTATACGGGACAACGTATGGCTACACCTTC.